The rows below give T cell receptor beta chains drawn from one sample of a study of regulatory T cells in long-lasting Graves disease. TCRdb re-called the multiplex PCR reads through MiXCR, storing one row per CDR3 protein. The data show 440,000 or so distinct CDR3 sequences, with roughly 17% seen just once and roughly 10% held by the top ten. These same records also appear under a second study, on T cells in Graves' hyperthyroidism and ophthalmopathy.

Sequenced material: peripheral blood mononuclear cells (PBMCs), taken at new diagnosis, from a patient treated with antithyroid drugs. The receptors here all came from a woman younger than 45 with Graves disease. Each CDR3 is given with its conserved first and last residue. The D gene is left open where the match is weak. Clone size, where shown, is once, few, many, or a class for clones that have expanded.

J,D,V,size,DNA,CDR3
TRBJ1-5,NA,TRBV20-1,NA,TGCAGTGCTAGAGAAAGATCCTTGGGCAATCAGCCCCAGCATTTT,CSARERSLGNQPQHF
TRBJ2-2,NA,TRBV9,few,TGTGCCAGCAGCGCGGCGAACACCGGGGAGCTGTTTTTT,CASSAANTGELFF
TRBJ2-1,TRBD2,TRBV20-1,few,TGCAGTGCCAACCCGGGACTAGCGGGAGGAAGGGCCAATGAGCAGTTCTTC,CSANPGLAGGRANEQFF
TRBJ1-4,NA,TRBV2,many,TGTGCCAGCAGTAACAGGGCCGGGGAAAAACTGTTTTTT,CASSNRAGEKLFF
TRBJ1-2,TRBD1,TRBV19,few,TGTGCCAGTGCACGACAGGGGGAGTCGTATGGCTACACCTTC,CASARQGESYGYTF
TRBJ2-7,TRBD1,TRBV7-9,NA,TGTGCCAGCAGCCACAGGGGGCAGTTATTCTACGAGCAGTACTTC,CASSHRGQLFYEQYF
TRBJ2-1,NA,TRBV11-2,many,TGTGCCAGCAGCTTACGGCGGGATAGCTCCTACAATGAGCAGTTCTTC,CASSLRRDSSYNEQFF
TRBJ2-6,NA,TRBV27,NA,TGTGCCAGCAGTTACACGGCGGGGGCCAACGTCCTGACTTTC,CASSYTAGANVLTF
TRBJ2-3,TRBD2,TRBV29-1,few,TGCAGCGTTTTGGGACTAGCGGGAGGTGGGGGCACAGATACGCAGTATTTT,CSVLGLAGGGGTDTQYF
TRBJ2-1,TRBD2,TRBV27,many,TGTGCCAGCAGTTTATCCTCAACTAGCGGGAGGGCCAATTGGAATGAGCAGTTCTTC,CASSLSSTSGRANWNEQFF
TRBJ2-1,NA,TRBV13,few,TGTGCCAGCAGCAGACAGCGGGAGTTCTTC,CASSRQREFF
TRBJ1-2,TRBD1,TRBV10-3,NA,TGTGCCATCAGTGAGTTACCGGGACAGCGAAACTATGGCTACACCTTC,CAISELPGQRNYGYTF